A selection of T cell receptor beta chains follows, all from one sample in a study of T cell responses to AZD1222 COVID-19 vaccine. Some clones are missing from TCRdb's copy, which holds only in-frame ones; the method was immunoSEQ multiplex PCR. The sample lists roughly 270,000 clones, 85% to 95% occurring once. The sample consisted of peripheral blood, taken 28 days after the second AZD1222 dose. These receptors came from an adult who received the AZD1222 COVID-19 vaccine. Each CDR3 is given with its conserved first and last residue. D genes are given only for firm matches. Clone size is not always given. Where it is, it says once, few, many or a class for expanded clones.

clone size,J gene,V gene,D gene,CDR3 DNA,CDR3 protein
-,TRBJ1-4,TRBV5-1,-,TGCGCCAGCAGCCGGGGGGATAATGAAAAACTGTTTTTT,CASSRGDNEKLFF
-,TRBJ2-7,TRBV19,TRBD1,TGTGCCAGTAGTATCTCCCTGGGGGACAGGGGCTCCTACGAGCAGTACTTC,CASSISLGDRGSYEQYF
once,TRBJ1-5,TRBV27,-,TGTGCCAGCAGCCCCCGGGGGGGGGCGGGTCAGCCCCAGCATTTT,CASSPRGGAGQPQHF
-,TRBJ1-5,TRBV19,TRBD1,TGTGCCAGTAGTACGAACAGGGGGCTGCGTCAGCCCCAGCATTTT,CASSTNRGLRQPQHF
-,TRBJ1-1,TRBV20-1,-,TGCAGTGCCAAAGAGAACACTGAAGCTTTCTTT,CSAKENTEAFF
-,TRBJ2-3,TRBV3-1/TRBV3-2,-,TGTGCCAGCAGCCAAGGGTACGGGGGCACAGATACGCAGTATTTT,CASSQGYGGTDTQYF
-,TRBJ2-1,TRBV7-9,-,TGTGCCAGCAGCCCCACACGACAGGCGAGCTCCTACAATGAGCAGTTCTTC,CASSPTRQASSYNEQFF
-,TRBJ1-5,TRBV3-1/TRBV3-2,TRBD1,TGTGCCAGCAGCCAAAGGACAGGGAATCAGCCCCAGCATTTT,CASSQRTGNQPQHF
-,TRBJ1-2,TRBV3-1/TRBV3-2,TRBD1,TGTGCCAGCAGCCAAGTGGGACAGATGAACTATGGCTACACCTTC,CASSQVGQMNYGYTF
-,TRBJ1-1,TRBV28,-,TGTGCCAGCAGAACGGGGGGAAGAACTGAAGCTTTCTTT,CASRTGGRTEAFF
-,TRBJ1-5,TRBV2,-,TGTGCCAGCAACACAGGCCTGAATCAGCCCCAGCATTTT,CASNTGLNQPQHF
-,TRBJ2-7,TRBV7-9,-,TGTGCCAGCAGCCCCTCCCCCAGCCGCGAGCAGTACTTC,CASSPSPSREQYF
-,TRBJ2-7,TRBV2,-,TGTGCCAGCAGTGACAAGATCTACGAGCAGTACTTC,CASSDKIYEQYF
once,TRBJ2-5,TRBV5-1,TRBD1,TGCGCCAGCAGCGGATGGGACAGGGGGTCCCAAGAGACCCAGTACTTC,CASSGWDRGSQETQYF
-,TRBJ1-1,TRBV27,-,TGTGCCAGCAGTTTACGCCCGGGACCAAACACTGAAGCTTTCTTT,CASSLRPGPNTEAFF
-,TRBJ2-1,TRBV3-1/TRBV3-2,TRBD2,TGTGCCAGCAGCCAAGAAGGGACTAGCGGGAGGGCGAAGCAGTTCTTC,CASSQEGTSGRAKQFF
-,TRBJ1-2,TRBV28,TRBD1,TGTGCCAGCAGTTTGGCCAGGGGGCCAGGCTACACCTTC,CASSLARGPGYTF
once,TRBJ1-1,TRBV28,-,TGTGCCAGCACCCGTCCGGGGAACCTCCGGGACACTGAAGCTTTCTTT,CASTRPGNLRDTEAFF
-,TRBJ1-5,TRBV19,-,TGTGCCAGTAGTTCGGGGGGGGTATCCCCTCAGCCCCAGCATTTT,CASSSGGVSPQPQHF
-,TRBJ1-6,TRBV2,-,TGTGCCAGCAATACAGCAGGGGTGACTTCACCCCTCCACTTT,CASNTAGVTSPLHF
-,TRBJ1-2,TRBV6-6,-,TGTGCCAGCAGTGGACCATTCACCTATGGCTACACCTTC,CASSGPFTYGYTF
few,TRBJ1-1,TRBV29-1,-,TGCAGCGTTGAAGATGGCGGGGGGACTGAAGCTTTCTTT,CSVEDGGGTEAFF
-,TRBJ1-1,TRBV29-1,TRBD1,TGCAGCGCTACGCGACAGGGGGCGAACACTGAAGCTTTCTTT,CSATRQGANTEAFF
-,TRBJ2-1,TRBV7-9,TRBD2,TGTGCCAGCAGCTTAGTCGGGACTAGGCAGTTCTTC,CASSLVGTRQFF
-,TRBJ1-3,TRBV18,TRBD1,TGTGCCAGCTCCTTCTCGGGGGACAGAGTATCTGGAAACACCATATATTTT,CASSFSGDRVSGNTIYF
-,TRBJ2-1,TRBV5-1,TRBD2,TGCGCCAGCAGCTCCGGGGGGACCTACAATGAGCAGTTCTTC,CASSSGGTYNEQFF
-,TRBJ2-7,TRBV10-3,TRBD1,TGTGCCATCGGACAGGGGAGCTCCTACGAGCAGTACTTC,CAIGQGSSYEQYF
-,TRBJ1-2,TRBV6-5,-,TGTGCCAGCAGCCACGGGACTCTTTATGGCTACACCTTC,CASSHGTLYGYTF
-,TRBJ1-6,TRBV25-1,-,TGTGCCAGCAGTGAATTTAGGGGAATCAAATCACCCCTCCACTTT,CASSEFRGIKSPLHF
-,TRBJ1-6,TRBV4-1,-,TGCGCCAGCAGCCAAGACTTCTACGGGGATTCACCCCTCCACTTT,CASSQDFYGDSPLHF
-,TRBJ1-4,TRBV9,TRBD1,TGTGCCAGCAGCTCCCCCGGGACAGGGTATAATGAAAAACTGTTTTTT,CASSSPGTGYNEKLFF
-,TRBJ2-2,TRBV2,-,TGTGCCAGCAGTCGGGGATTGAACACCGGGGAGCTGTTTTTT,CASSRGLNTGELFF